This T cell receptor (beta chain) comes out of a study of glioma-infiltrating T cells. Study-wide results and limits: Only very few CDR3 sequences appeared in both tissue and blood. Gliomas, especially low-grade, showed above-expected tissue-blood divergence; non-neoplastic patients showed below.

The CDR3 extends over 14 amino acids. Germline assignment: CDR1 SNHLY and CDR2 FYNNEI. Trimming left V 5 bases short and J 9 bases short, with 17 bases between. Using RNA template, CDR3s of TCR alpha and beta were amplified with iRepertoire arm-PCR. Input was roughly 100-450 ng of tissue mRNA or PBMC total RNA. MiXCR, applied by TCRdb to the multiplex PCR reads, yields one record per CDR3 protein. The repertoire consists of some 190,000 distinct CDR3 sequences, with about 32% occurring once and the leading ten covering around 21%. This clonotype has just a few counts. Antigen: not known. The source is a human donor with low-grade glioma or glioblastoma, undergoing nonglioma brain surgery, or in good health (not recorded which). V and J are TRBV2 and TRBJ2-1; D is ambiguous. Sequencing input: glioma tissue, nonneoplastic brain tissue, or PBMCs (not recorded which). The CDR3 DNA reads TGTGCCAGCAGTCGGCTAATAGCTAACGGTGAGCAGTTCTTC. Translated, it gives CASSRLIANGEQFF.